This TCR beta chain was found in a study of neurological immune-mediated disorders. Germline CDR1 is DFQATT and CDR2 is SNEGSKA (reference sequence). The ends were cut back, 2 bases at V and 7 bases at J, with 12 bases in the middle. The CDR3 loop spans 13 amino acids. 5'RACE with 10-nucleotide random UMIs produced the cDNA. Over 170 million TCR-beta sequences from 15-18 subjects were obtained in each sequencing run. A single record per CDR3 protein comes from TCRdb applying MiXCR to the 5' RACE reads. The repertoire holds under 70,000 distinct CDR3 sequences, with more than 3% as singletons. Whole-study findings and limits: Neither clinical nor MRI features were associated with the multiple sclerosis repertoire cluster.

This clonotype was detected ten times or more. Its antigen remains unknown. This chain connects TRBV20-1 to TRBJ1-5; D is ambiguous. What was sequenced was PBMCs. This clonotype was obtained from a woman aged 45-60 years with multiple sclerosis. CDR3 sequence reads: CSARRSDRQPQHF. The CDR3 DNA sequence: TGCAGTGCTAGACGGTCCGACCGACAGCCCCAGCATTTT.